The present entry profiles one T cell receptor beta chain with its context. This clone was observed a few times. The antigen it binds to is not known. The sample holds no much larger clone one base away, and base qualities are not on file. The data derive from a study of T cell responses to AZD1222 COVID-19 vaccine (dated by TCRdb to the early 2020s). Regarding the research as a whole: TCR sequencing covered 233 trial participants: 200 to 220 given two doses of AZD1222 and 26 given two doses of MenACWY control vaccine. Trial participants were enrolled into age subgroups of 18-55, 56-69 and 70-plus years, which contained around 140, 26 and 57 TCR-sequenced participants, respectively.

Here is what the overall study found, with its caveats: Participants were mostly white British and included more females than males, and it was suggested by the authors that clonal diversity may have been underestimated. Vaccine-associated CD4 TCRs spanned the whole spike protein, with dominant responses in regions 160-218 and 743-854. Only five to seven AZD1222 recipients were SARS-CoV-2 seropositive at baseline, limiting conclusions about previously exposed vaccinees. After two AZD1222 doses, both the breadth and the depth of spike-specific TCRs were significantly higher than at day 0 and than in MenACWY recipients. The 56-69-year group was small, and its depth increase did not reach significance, likely because of low power. Because no samples from the day 14 peak response were available, repertoires could be characterized only after the peak T cell response. Nearly half of unique spike-specific TCRs reportedly recognized epitopes outside regions mutated in the B.1.351 and B.1.1.7 variants.

The CDR3 regions of human TCRbeta chains were analyzed by immunosequencing. Under the source paper's analysis protocol: TCRs in the repertoires were matched against a reference library of SARS-CoV-2-specific TCRs that had been generated with the MIRA antigen-specificity platform. Breadth was defined as the fraction of unique TCRs that were SARS-CoV-2-associated, and depth was defined as the fraction of total T cells that were SARS-CoV-2-associated. Using the MIRA data, each spike-specific TCR was mapped to the spike region that the TCR reacts to and placed in a CD4 or CD8 class. Log10-transformed breadth and depth values were compared by one-way ANOVA with Sidak's multiple comparisons tests. TCRdb's version of the immuneACCESS table is confined to in-frame rearrangements and falls short of the full clone set. An unresolved V gene accounts for under half of the shortfall where checked; the remainder is of unknown origin. That table supplies the V and J calls and clone size; D and trimming were determined from the DNA. Across this sample there are 180,000 or so clones, with under 95% seen only once. The ten most abundant clones make up approximately 1.2% of the sample.

The time point label for this specimen denotes: about 28 days (+/-7) after the second vaccine dose. Because spike-specific TCR depth and breadth did not differ between the two schedules, AZD1222 recipients who got a second dose at roughly 4 weeks were pooled with those who got a second dose at roughly 12 weeks. The vaccinee samples were drawn from two UK trials, COV001 and COV002, one of which was a single-blind randomized controlled phase 2/3 trial testing AZD1222 (ChAdOx1 nCoV-19) in healthy adults. For TCRbeta chain sequencing, PBMC samples from trial participants were taken at day 0 and at day 28 after the second dose. Looking up the germline V gene yields CDR1 ENHRY and CDR2 SYGVKD. Cut back by 2 bases and 8 bases, the V and J ends lie 18 bases apart. Its CDR3 holds 15 amino acids, cysteine through phenylalanine. This entry keeps only the CDR3 DNA: 45 bases, framed from base 1.

The TCR was taken from an adult who received the AZD1222 COVID-19 vaccine. In this chain, TRBV10-3 is recombined with TRBJ1-2, with the identity of the D gene unclear. The starting material was peripheral blood, obtained 28 days after the second AZD1222 dose. The DNA is TGTGCCATCAGTGAGATTGAGTCTGCCCCTAACGGCTACACCTTC. This translates into CAISEIESAPNGYTF.